The 20 T cell receptor beta chains in this list originate from one sample, sequenced in a study of T cells in Graves' hyperthyroidism and ophthalmopathy. The TCR beta CDR3 regions underwent amplification using RNA transcripts as the source. The HTBI primer set drove a first-round RT-PCR of the TCR CDR3. TCRdb reanalysed the multiplex PCR reads using MiXCR and keeps one entry per CDR3 protein. The repertoire holds 340,000 or so distinct CDR3 sequences, with 18% as singletons. Material for sequencing was blood. These receptors came from a woman between 45 and 60 years old with Graves' hyperthyroidism.

This clonotype was recorded at least ten times. This chain links TRBV2 with TRBJ2-7, with 11 bases lining up with TRBD1. V dropped 1 base and J dropped 6; count of bases not matched to a gene: 5. The germline gives CDR1 SNHLY, CDR2 FYNNEI. This CDR3 contains 15 residues. The chain's CDR3 is CASSEEGQGVSEQYV. As DNA, the CDR3 is TGTGCCAGCAGTGAAGAGGGACAGGGGGTCAGCGAGCAGTACGTC.

This clonotype was seen at least ten times. DNA of the CDR3: TGTGCCTGGAAGGGGAGAGGGGCTAACACTGAAGCTTTCTTT. Translating gives CAWKGRGANTEAFF. J is TRBJ1-1 and V is TRBV30; possible D gene TRBD1, 5 bases. Trimming shortened V by 4 bases and J by 2 bases, and 14 bases separated the two germline ends. This CDR3 region has 14 residues. Per germline, CDR1 GTSNPN and CDR2 SVGIG (reference sequence).

The sample holds many counts of this clonotype. The genes are TRBV28 and TRBJ2-7, with 7 bases aligning to TRBD1. J was trimmed by 6 bases and V by 6 bases; bases with no gene match: 11. CDR1 MDHEN and CDR2 SYDVKM come from the germline V gene. This CDR3 comprises 14 residues. This CDR3 is CASRRTGRTLEQYF. Here the CDR3 DNA reads TGTGCCAGCAGAAGGACAGGTCGGACTCTCGAGCAGTACTTC.

About this clonotype itself: A much larger clone is a single base away; this may be a read error. As DNA, the CDR3 is TGCGCCAGCGGCTTGGAATTGGGTGTTTACGCCTACGAGCAGTACTTC. It specifies CASGLELGVYAYEQYF. V and J are TRBV5-1 and TRBJ2-7, with unresolved D. Looked up from germline, CDR1 is SGHRS and CDR2 is YFSETQ. This CDR3 contains 16 residues.

In this sample, this clonotype turned up many times. V is TRBV28 and J is TRBJ1-2; D not resolved. Trimming left V 3 bases short and J 0 bases short, with 23 bases between. Germline V gene data show CDR1 as MDHEN and CDR2 as SYDVKM. The CDR3 is made up of 19 amino acids. Here the CDR3 reads CASSFVLGRTERTNYGYTF. DNA for the CDR3: TGTGCCAGCAGTTTCGTACTTGGGAGAACAGAACGTACTAACTATGGCTACACCTTC.

This clonotype has a count of ten or more. The V call is TRBV2, the J call TRBJ2-7; D not resolved. The V end lost 6 bases, the J end lost 0 bases, and 12 bases lay between the germline ends. Per the germline V gene, CDR1 is SNHLY and CDR2 is FYNNEI. The CDR3 contains 14 residues. The CDR3 loop is CASSSGPLSYEQYF. CDR3 DNA sequence: TGTGCCAGCAGCTCAGGACCTCTCTCCTACGAGCAGTACTTC.

On this clonotype itself: Mismatch with germline at one junction end may stem from a read error. The chain carries TRBV5-1 and TRBJ1-2; 7 bases match TRBD1. The germline CDR1 and CDR2 sequences are SGHRS and YFSETQ. The CDR3 sequence is 15 residues long. This CDR3 is CASSRDRVGRYGYTF. The CDR3 DNA follows: TGTGCCAGCAGCCGAGACAGGGTGGGTAGATATGGCTACACCTTC.

V is TRBV12-3 or TRBV12-4 and J is TRBJ2-7; D not resolved. The CDR3 has 12 residues. Trimming took 5 bases from V and 1 from J, leaving 6 bases between them. CDR3 residues: CASSIDSYEQYV. CDR3 in DNA: TGTGCCAGCAGTATTGATTCCTACGAGCAGTACGTC.

This clonotype was detected many times. The V call is TRBV12-3 or TRBV12-4, the J call TRBJ1-2; possible D gene TRBD1, 6 bases. The CDR3 sequence is 14 residues long. V lost 3 bases and J lost 6, with 14 bases in between. The CDR3 nucleotides read TGTGCCAGCAGTTTGTGGGGGCCGGGAAATGGCTACACCTTC. It translates to CASSLWGPGNGYTF.

The rearrangement uses TRBV30 and TRBJ2-1, with a tentative D call TRBD1 (5 bases). V was cut by 2 bases and J by 4 bases, with 15 bases left in between. The CDR3 spans 15 residues. The germline CDR1 and CDR2 sequences are GTSNPN and SVGIG (reference sequence). The CDR3 here is CAWSIEGRAYNEQFF. The DNA for the CDR3 is TGTGCCTGGAGTATTGAAGGCAGGGCGTACAATGAGCAGTTCTTC.

The chain recombines TRBV28 with TRBJ1-2; D might be TRBD1 (5 bases). Trimming removed 8 bases from V and 4 bases from J, with 14 bases in between. The CDR3 extends over 13 amino acids. In germline, CDR1 is MDHEN, CDR2 SYDVKM. CDR3: CASQSGGSYGYTF. CDR3 nucleotide sequence: TGTGCCAGCCAGTCGGGGGGGAGCTATGGCTACACCTTC.

This clonotype has a count of ten or more. V and J are TRBV5-1 and TRBJ1-2, with D uncertain. CDR3 length: 14 amino acids. Germline V gives CDR1 SGHRS, CDR2 YFSETQ. Trimming took 6 bases from V and 5 from J, leaving 17 bases between them. The CDR3 loop is CASIPVPGGYGYTF. CDR3 nucleotide sequence: TGCGCCAGCATCCCCGTCCCCGGCGGATATGGCTACACCTTC.

This clonotype has at least ten counts. CDR3 coding DNA: TGTGCCAGCAGGAAGGCCGGTAACAATGAGCAGTTCTTC. This codes for CASRKAGNNEQFF. The genes are TRBV6-1 and TRBJ2-1; D uncertain. Deletions cut 6 bases from V and 5 bases from J, with 11 bases between. The CDR3 has 13 amino acids. The germline V gene has CDR1 MNHNS and CDR2 SASEGT.

A single count supports this clonotype. The chain is built from TRBV4-1 and TRBJ2-1; D unclear. Germline CDR1 and CDR2: MGHRA and YSYEKL. Deletions cut 3 bases from V and 0 bases from J, with 15 bases between. The CDR3 is 17 amino acids. In DNA, the CDR3 is TGCGCCAGCAGCCAGAGGAACCTGATGGTCTCCTACAATGAGCAGTTCTTC. Translation gives CASSQRNLMVSYNEQFF.

On this clonotype itself: This sequence may be a read error, since a much larger clone differs from it by one base. V usage is TRBV3-1 and J usage is TRBJ1-1; D ambiguous. V shed 3 bases and J shed 1 base, with 3 bases lying between them. The V gene's germline CDR1 is LGHDT and CDR2 YNNKEL (reference sequence). CDR3 length equals 12 residues. CDR3 sequence: CASSQWNTEAFF. In nucleotides, the CDR3 is TGTGCCAGCAGCCAGTGGAACACTGAAGCTTTCTTT.

The chain is built from TRBV25-1 and TRBJ2-7; D is unclear. The CDR3 is 11 amino acids. Germline-derived CDR1 and CDR2 are MGHDK and SYGVNS. V gave up 0 bases and J gave up 5 bases, with 2 bases separating them. CDR3 loop: CASSEYNEQYF. CDR3 nucleotides: TGTGCCAGCAGTGAATATAACGAGCAGTACTTC.

This clonotype has a count of ten or more. The gene calls are TRBV11-2 and TRBJ2-7; no definite D call. V was shortened by 0 bases and J by 5 bases, with 14 bases between the two germline ends. The CDR3 consists of 15 residues. Per germline, CDR1 SGHAT and CDR2 FQNNGV. CDR3 in DNA: TGTGCCAGCAGCTTAGATCGGTGGCCAGGAAACGAGCAGTACGTC. It codes for CASSLDRWPGNEQYV.

This clonotype was seen ten or more times. The chain links TRBV6-1 to TRBJ1-2, with D hard to call. V lost 2 bases, J lost 13 bases, and 14 bases lay in between. Germline CDR1 reads MNHNS; CDR2 reads SASEGT. The length of the CDR3 is 12 residues. The chain's CDR3 is CASSEHQVHCTF. The CDR3 nucleotides are TGTGCCAGCAGTGAACATCAGGTCCACTGCACCTTC.

This clonotype appeared many times. The chain joins TRBV11-1 to TRBJ2-1; D remains unclear. Germline-derived CDR1 and CDR2 are SGHAT and FQDESV (reference sequence). This CDR3 region has 11 residues. Deletions cut 0 bases from V and 15 bases from J, with 9 bases between. The CDR3 protein is CASSLALFLFF. CDR3 sequence (DNA): TGTGCCAGCAGCTTAGCCCTCTTTCTGTTCTTC.

This clonotype was seen many times. The chain couples TRBV30 to TRBJ2-5; 7 nucleotides line up with TRBD2. Germline lookup yields CDR1 GTSNPN and CDR2 SVGIG (reference sequence). V dropped 7 bases and J dropped 5; count of bases not matched to a gene: 4. The CDR3 loop spans 11 amino acids. For the CDR3, the DNA is TGTGCCTCGGGGGGAGGGGAGACCCAGTACTTC. This translates into CASGGGETQYF.